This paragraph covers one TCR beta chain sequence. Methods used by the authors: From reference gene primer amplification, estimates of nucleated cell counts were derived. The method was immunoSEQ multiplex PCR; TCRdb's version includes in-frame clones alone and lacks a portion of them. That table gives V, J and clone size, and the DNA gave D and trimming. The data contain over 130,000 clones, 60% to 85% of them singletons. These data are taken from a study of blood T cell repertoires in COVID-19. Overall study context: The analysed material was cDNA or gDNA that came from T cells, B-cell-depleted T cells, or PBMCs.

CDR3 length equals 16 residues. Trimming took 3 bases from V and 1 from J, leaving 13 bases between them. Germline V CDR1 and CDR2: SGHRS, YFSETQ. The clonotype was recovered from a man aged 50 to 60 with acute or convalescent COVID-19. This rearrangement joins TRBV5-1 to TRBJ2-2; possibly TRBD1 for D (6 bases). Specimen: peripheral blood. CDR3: CASSSHWTVNTGELFF. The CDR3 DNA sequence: TGCGCCAGCAGCTCACATTGGACAGTGAACACCGGGGAGCTGTTTTTT.